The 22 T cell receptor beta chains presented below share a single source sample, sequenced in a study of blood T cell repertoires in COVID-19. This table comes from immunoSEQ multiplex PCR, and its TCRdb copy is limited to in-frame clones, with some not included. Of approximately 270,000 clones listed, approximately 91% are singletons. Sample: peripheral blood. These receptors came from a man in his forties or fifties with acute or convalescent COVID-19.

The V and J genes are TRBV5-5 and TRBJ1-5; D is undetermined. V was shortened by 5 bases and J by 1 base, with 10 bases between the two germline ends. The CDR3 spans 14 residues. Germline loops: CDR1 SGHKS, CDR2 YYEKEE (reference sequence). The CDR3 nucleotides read TGTGCCAGCAGGTACGGTCCCAGCAATCAGCCCCAGCATTTT. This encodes CASRYGPSNQPQHF.

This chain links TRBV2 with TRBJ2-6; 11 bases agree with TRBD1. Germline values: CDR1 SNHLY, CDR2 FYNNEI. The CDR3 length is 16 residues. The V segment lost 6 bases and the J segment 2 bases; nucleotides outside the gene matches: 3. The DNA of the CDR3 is TGTGCCAGCAGAAGGGACAGGGGGGCTGGGGCCAACGTCCTGACTTTC. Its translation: CASRRDRGAGANVLTF. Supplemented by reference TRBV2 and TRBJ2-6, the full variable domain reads EPEVTQTPSHQVTQMGQEVILRCVPISNHLYFYWYRQILGQKVEFLVSFYNNEISEKSEIFDDQFSVERPDGSNFTLKIRSTKLEDSAMYFCASRRDRGAGANVLTFGAGSRLTVL.

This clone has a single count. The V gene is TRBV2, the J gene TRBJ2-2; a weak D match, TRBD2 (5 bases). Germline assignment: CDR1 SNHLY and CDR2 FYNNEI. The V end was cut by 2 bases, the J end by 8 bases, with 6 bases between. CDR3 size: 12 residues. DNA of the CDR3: TGTGCCAGCAGTGAATTAGCGGGGGAGCTGTTTTTT. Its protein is CASSELAGELFF.

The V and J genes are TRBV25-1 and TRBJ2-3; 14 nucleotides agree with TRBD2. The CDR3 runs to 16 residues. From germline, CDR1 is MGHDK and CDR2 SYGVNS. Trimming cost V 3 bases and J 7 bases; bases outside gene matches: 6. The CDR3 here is CASSDRLAGGPHTQYF. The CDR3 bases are TGTGCCAGCAGTGACAGACTAGCGGGGGGGCCGCATACGCAGTATTTT.

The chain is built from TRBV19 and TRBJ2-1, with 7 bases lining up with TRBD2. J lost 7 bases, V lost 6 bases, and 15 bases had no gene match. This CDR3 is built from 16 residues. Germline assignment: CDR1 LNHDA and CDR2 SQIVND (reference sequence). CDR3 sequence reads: CASRSRLAAQLNEQFF. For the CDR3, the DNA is TGTGCCAGTAGGTCCCGACTAGCAGCCCAACTGAATGAGCAGTTCTTC.

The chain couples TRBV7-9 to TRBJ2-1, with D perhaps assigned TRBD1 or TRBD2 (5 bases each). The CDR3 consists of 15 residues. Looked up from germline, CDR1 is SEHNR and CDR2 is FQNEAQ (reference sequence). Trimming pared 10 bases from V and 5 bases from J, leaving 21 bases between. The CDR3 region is CATRAGVSEDNEQFF. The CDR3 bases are TGTGCCACCAGGGCCGGGGTATCCGAGGACAATGAGCAGTTCTTC. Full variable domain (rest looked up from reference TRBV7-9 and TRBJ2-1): DTGVSQNPRHKITKRGQNVTFRCDPISEHNRLYWYRQTLGQGPEFLTYFQNEAQLEKSRLLSDRFSAERPKGSFSTLEIQRTEQGDSAMYLCATRAGVSEDNEQFFGPGTRLTVL.

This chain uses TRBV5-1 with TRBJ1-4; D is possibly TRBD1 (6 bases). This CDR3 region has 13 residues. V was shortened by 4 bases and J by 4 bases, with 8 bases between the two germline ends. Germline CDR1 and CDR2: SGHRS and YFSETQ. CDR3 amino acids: CASSGQLNEKLFF. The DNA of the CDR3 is TGCGCCAGCAGCGGACAGCTTAATGAAAAACTGTTTTTT.

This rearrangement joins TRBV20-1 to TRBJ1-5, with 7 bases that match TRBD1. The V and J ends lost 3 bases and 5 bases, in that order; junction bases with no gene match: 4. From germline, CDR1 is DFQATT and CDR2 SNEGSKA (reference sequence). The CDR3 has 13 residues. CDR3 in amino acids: CSASSTGDQPQHF. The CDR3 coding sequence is TGCAGTGCTAGTAGCACAGGGGATCAGCCCCAGCATTTT.

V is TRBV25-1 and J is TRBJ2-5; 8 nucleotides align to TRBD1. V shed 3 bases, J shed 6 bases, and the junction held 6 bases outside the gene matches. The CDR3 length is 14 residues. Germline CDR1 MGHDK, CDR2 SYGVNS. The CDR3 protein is CASSDVGQGKTQYF. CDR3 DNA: TGTGCCAGCAGTGATGTAGGACAGGGAAAGACCCAGTACTTC.

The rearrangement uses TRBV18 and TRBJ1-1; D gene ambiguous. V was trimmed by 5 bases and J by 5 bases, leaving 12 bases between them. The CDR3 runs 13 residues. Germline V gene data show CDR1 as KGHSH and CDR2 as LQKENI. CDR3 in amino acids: CASSSGVGTEAFF. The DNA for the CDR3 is TGTGCCAGCTCATCCGGGGTAGGGACTGAAGCTTTCTTT.

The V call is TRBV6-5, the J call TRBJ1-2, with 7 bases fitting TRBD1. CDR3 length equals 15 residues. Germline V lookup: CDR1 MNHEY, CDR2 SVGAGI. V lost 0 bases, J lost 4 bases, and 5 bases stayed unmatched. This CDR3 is CASSYSKAGGYGYTF. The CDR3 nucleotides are TGTGCCAGCAGTTACTCGAAGGCAGGGGGCTATGGCTACACCTTC.

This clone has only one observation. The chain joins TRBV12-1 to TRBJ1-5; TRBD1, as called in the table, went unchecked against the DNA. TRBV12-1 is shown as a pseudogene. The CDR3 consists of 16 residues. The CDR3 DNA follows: TGTGCCAGCAGCACGGGGACAGGGAGGGGCAATCAGCCCCAGCATTTT. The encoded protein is CASSTGTGRGNQPQHF.

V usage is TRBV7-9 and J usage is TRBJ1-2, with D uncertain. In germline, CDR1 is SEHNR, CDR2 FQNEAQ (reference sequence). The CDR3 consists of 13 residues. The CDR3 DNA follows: TGTGTGTGTGGTGGCAATTCCAACTATGGCTACACCTTC. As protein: CVCGGNSNYGYTF. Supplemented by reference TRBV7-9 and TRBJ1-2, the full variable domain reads DTGVSQNPRHKITKRGQNVTFRCDPISEHNRLYWYRQTLGQGPEFLTYFQNEAQLEKSRLLSDRFSAERPKGSFSTLEIQRTEQGDSAMYLCVCGGNSNYGYTFGSGTRLTVV.

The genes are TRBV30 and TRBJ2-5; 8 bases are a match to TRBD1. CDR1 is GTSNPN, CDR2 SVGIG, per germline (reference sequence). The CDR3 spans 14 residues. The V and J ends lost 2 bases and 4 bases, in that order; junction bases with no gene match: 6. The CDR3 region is CAWSRVTGGETQYF. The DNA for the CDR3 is TGTGCCTGGAGTAGGGTAACAGGGGGAGAGACCCAGTACTTC.

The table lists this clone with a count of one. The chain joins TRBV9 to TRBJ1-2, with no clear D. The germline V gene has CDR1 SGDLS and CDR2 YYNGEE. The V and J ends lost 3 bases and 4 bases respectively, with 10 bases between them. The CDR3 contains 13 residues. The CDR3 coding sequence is TGTGCCAGCAGCGACCCCCGGGGCTATGGCTACACCTTC. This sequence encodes CASSDPRGYGYTF. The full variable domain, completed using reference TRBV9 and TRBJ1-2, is DSGVTQTPKHLITATGQRVTLRCSPRSGDLSVYWYQQSLDQGLQFLIQYYNGEERAKGNILERFSAQQFPDLHSELNLSSLELGDSALYFCASSDPRGYGYTFGSGTRLTVV.

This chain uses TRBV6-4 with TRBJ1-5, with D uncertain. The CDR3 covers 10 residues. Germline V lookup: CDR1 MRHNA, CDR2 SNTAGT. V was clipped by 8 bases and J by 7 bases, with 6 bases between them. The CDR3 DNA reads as TGTGCCAGCGTCGGGCAGCCCCAGCATTTT. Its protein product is CASVGQPQHF.

For the CDR3, the DNA is TGTGCCAGCAGCTCTCGGGTGGACGGGAGGGAGACCCAGTACTTC. This codes for CASSSRVDGRETQYF. The chain joins TRBV7-6 to TRBJ2-5, with 7 nucleotides matching TRBD2. J was trimmed by 5 bases and V by 4 bases; bases with no gene match: 10. Per germline, CDR1 SGHVS and CDR2 FNYEAQ. This CDR3 is built from 15 residues. Full variable domain (remainder filled in from reference TRBV7-6 and TRBJ2-5): GAGVSQSPRYKVTKRGQDVALRCDPISGHVSLYWYRQALGQGPEFLTYFNYEAQQDKSGLPNDRFSAERPEGSISTLTIQRTEQRDSAMYRCASSSRVDGRETQYFGPGTRLLVL.

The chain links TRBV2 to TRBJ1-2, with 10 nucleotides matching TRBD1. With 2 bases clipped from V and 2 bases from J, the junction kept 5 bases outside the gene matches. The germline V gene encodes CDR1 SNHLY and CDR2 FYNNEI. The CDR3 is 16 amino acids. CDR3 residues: CASSEYDRGQNYGYTF. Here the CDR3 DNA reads TGTGCCAGCAGTGAATACGACAGGGGGCAGAACTATGGCTACACCTTC. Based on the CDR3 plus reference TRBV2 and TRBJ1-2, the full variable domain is EPEVTQTPSHQVTQMGQEVILRCVPISNHLYFYWYRQILGQKVEFLVSFYNNEISEKSEIFDDQFSVERPDGSNFTLKIRSTKLEDSAMYFCASSEYDRGQNYGYTFGSGTRLTVV.

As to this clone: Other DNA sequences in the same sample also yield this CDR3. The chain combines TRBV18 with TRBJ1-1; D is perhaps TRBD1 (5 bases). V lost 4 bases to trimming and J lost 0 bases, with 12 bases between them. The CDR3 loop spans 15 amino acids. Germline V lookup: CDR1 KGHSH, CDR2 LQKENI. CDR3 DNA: TGTGCCAGCTCACGGCCAACAGGTATGAACACTGAAGCTTTCTTT. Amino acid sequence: CASSRPTGMNTEAFF.

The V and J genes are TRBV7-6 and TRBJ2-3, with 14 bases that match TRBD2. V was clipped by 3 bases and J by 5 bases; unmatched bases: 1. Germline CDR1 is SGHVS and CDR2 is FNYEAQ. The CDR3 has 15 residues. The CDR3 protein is CASSLGTSGGDTQYF. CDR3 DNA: TGTGCCAGCAGCTTGGGGACTAGCGGGGGAGATACGCAGTATTTT.

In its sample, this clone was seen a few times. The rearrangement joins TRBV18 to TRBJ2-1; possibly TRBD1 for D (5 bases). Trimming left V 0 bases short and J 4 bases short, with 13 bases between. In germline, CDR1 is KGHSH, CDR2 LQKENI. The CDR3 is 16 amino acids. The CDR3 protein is CASSPPEGVIYNEQFF. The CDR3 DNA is TGTGCCAGCTCACCACCGGAAGGGGTGATTTACAATGAGCAGTTCTTC.

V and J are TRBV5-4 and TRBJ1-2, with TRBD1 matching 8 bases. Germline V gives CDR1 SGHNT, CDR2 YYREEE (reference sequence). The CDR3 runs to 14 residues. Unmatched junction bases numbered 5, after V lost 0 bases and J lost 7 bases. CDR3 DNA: TGTGCCAGCAGCTTGGGACAGGGGCGGAGTGGCTACACCTTC. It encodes CASSLGQGRSGYTF. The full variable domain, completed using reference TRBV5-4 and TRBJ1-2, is ETGVTQSPTHLIKTRGQQVTLRCSSQSGHNTVSWYQQALGQGPQFIFQYYREEENGRGNFPPRFSGLQFPNYSSELNVNALELDDSALYLCASSLGQGRSGYTFGSGTRLTVV.